This section outlines one TCR beta chain sequence together with its context. Its antigen is not known. Single viable CD3+CD4+CD8-CD45RO+ cells were sorted as the memory CD4+ T cells. The data originate from a study of memory CD4+ T cells and cytomegalovirus serostatus. Findings and limits, study-wide: The CMV-associated TCR signature appears largely within the CD4+ memory repertoire. CD4+ memory repertoires contained about 40% of the roughly 150 reported CMV TCRbeta sequences.

The V and J ends lost 7 bases and 2 bases respectively, with 14 bases between them. Germline CDR1 is MNHNS and CDR2 is SASEGT. The length of the CDR3 is 15 residues. Some clones are missing from TCRdb's copy, which holds only in-frame ones; the method was immunoSEQ multiplex PCR. The table includes about 61,000 clones, around 83% detected once. This TCR derives from an adult in good health and CMV-seronegative. The chain couples TRBV6-1 to TRBJ2-2, with D perhaps TRBD2 (5 bases). Sequences were obtained from memory CD4+ T cells from blood. This CDR3 reads CASNPAGLNTGELFF. In DNA form, the CDR3 reads TGTGCCAGCAACCCCGCCGGACTCAACACCGGGGAGCTGTTTTTT.